These T cell receptor beta chains were read from a single sample in a study of blood T cell repertoires in COVID-19. Generated by immunoSEQ multiplex PCR, the TCRdb table keeps only in-frame clones and is missing some. The sample lists fewer than 500,000 clones, about 90% occurring once. The sample consisted of PBMCs or T cells enriched from blood (not recorded which). The receptors derive from a man aged 25-45 years who had recovered from COVID-19. CDR3s include the opening cysteine and the closing phenylalanine or tryptophan. A D gene is named only where the DNA matches it firmly. Clone size, where shown, is once, few, many, or a class for clones that have expanded.

size,V,J,D,DNA,CDR3
-,TRBV6-5,TRBJ1-3,-,TGTGCCAGCAGTTACAGGGGATCCTCCGGAAACACCATATATTTT,CASSYRGSSGNTIYF
-,TRBV7-2,TRBJ1-6,-,TGTGCCAGCAGCTTAGCGGGCACTTCCTATAATTCACCCCTCCACTTT,CASSLAGTSYNSPLHF
-,TRBV11-2,TRBJ2-1,-,TGTGCCAGCAGCCGTGGGGCAGCCTACAATGAGCAGTTCTTC,CASSRGAAYNEQFF
-,TRBV7-6,TRBJ1-2,TRBD1,TGTGCCAGCAGCCCTGACAGGGGGGGCTACACCTTC,CASSPDRGGYTF
-,TRBV29-1,TRBJ2-1,-,TGCAGCGTTGAGGCAGGCCGAAGGGGGCAGTTCTTC,CSVEAGRRGQFF
-,TRBV9,TRBJ1-2,-,TGTGCCAGCAGCGGGACAGACAACTATGGCTACACCTTC,CASSGTDNYGYTF
-,TRBV29-1,TRBJ1-1,TRBD1,TGCAGCGTTGGAAACAGGGGGCGCGGGTTAAACACTGAAGCTTTCTTT,CSVGNRGRGLNTEAFF
-,TRBV11-2,TRBJ1-1,-,TGTGCCAGCAGCTTGGAGGGGCAAGCCAACACTGAAGCTTTCTTT,CASSLEGQANTEAFF
-,TRBV12-3/TRBV12-4,TRBJ2-7,-,TGTGCCAGCAGTTTCGGTACCTACGAGCAGTACTTC,CASSFGTYEQYF
-,TRBV5-1,TRBJ1-4,-,TGCGCCAGCAGCCTGGGTGGGCCGACAACTAATGAAAAACTGTTTTTT,CASSLGGPTTNEKLFF
-,TRBV5-4,TRBJ2-2,-,TGTGCCAGCAGCTCCTGGGCAGGGCTTGGCCGGGAGCTGTTTTTT,CASSSWAGLGRELFF
-,TRBV4-1,TRBJ2-1,TRBD2,TGCGCCAGCAGCCAAGAGAATGCGGGGGGGGTTAATGAGCAGTTCTTC,CASSQENAGGVNEQFF
few,TRBV10-1,TRBJ1-2,TRBD1,TGCGCCAGCAGTATGGACAGGGCCGGTGGCTACACCTTC,CASSMDRAGGYTF
-,TRBV4-2,TRBJ1-4,-,TGTGCCAGCACTTTCGGGAATGAAAAACTGTTTTTT,CASTFGNEKLFF
-,TRBV10-3,TRBJ1-3,TRBD1,TGTGCCATCAGAGGACAGGTCTCTGGAAACACCATATATTTT,CAIRGQVSGNTIYF
-,TRBV4-1,TRBJ1-1,TRBD1,TGCGCCAGCAGCCATTTTATCCGACAGGGGGCGACTGAAGCTTTCTTT,CASSHFIRQGATEAFF
-,TRBV5-6,TRBJ2-7,TRBD1,TGTGCCAGCAGCTTGGTACAGGGGTACGAGCAGTACTTC,CASSLVQGYEQYF
-,TRBV7-8,TRBJ2-5,TRBD2,TGTGCCAGCAGCGAACCAGACTGGACTAGCGGGGATTGGAAAGAGACCCAGTACTTC,CASSEPDWTSGDWKETQYF
-,TRBV7-2,TRBJ2-7,-,TGTGCCAGCAGCTTAGATTCCGACTTCTCCTACGAGCAGTACTTC,CASSLDSDFSYEQYF
-,TRBV5-1,TRBJ1-1,-,TGCGCCAGCAGCAGCACAGGTGACACTGAAGCTTTCTTT,CASSSTGDTEAFF
-,TRBV4-1,TRBJ2-7,-,TGCGCCAGCAGCCAAAACGGGATCGAGCAGTACTTC,CASSQNGIEQYF
-,TRBV19,TRBJ1-2,-,TGTGCCAGTTCTCCGGACAGTAACTATGGCTACACCTTC,CASSPDSNYGYTF
-,TRBV27,TRBJ2-7,-,TGTGCCAGCAGTCCAGAACCTACAGGGAACTCCTACGAGCAGTACTTC,CASSPEPTGNSYEQYF
-,TRBV5-1,TRBJ1-1,-,TGCGCCAGCCCCTGGAGGAGGGTGAACACTGAAGCTTTCTTT,CASPWRRVNTEAFF